This TCR beta chain was sequenced in a study of blood T cell repertoires in COVID-19. Study overall: PBMCs, B-cell-depleted T cells, or T cells provided the cDNA or gDNA that made up the material.

V trimming: 0 bases; J trimming: 5 bases; junction bases outside the gene matches: 5. CDR1 is SGHRS and CDR2 is YFSETQ in the germline V gene. This CDR3 spans 15 amino acids. Measured with immunoSEQ multiplex PCR; TCRdb has only the in-frame clones, and not every one. Among more than 15,000 clones listed, over 65% were seen once. The specimen was peripheral blood. The sequence was collected from a man aged 60-69 years with active or convalescent COVID-19. V gene TRBV5-1 combines with J gene TRBJ2-5; TRBD1 aligns across 9 bases. CDR3 loop: CASSLGDRDDETQYF. CDR3 nucleotides: TGCGCCAGCAGCTTGGGGGACAGGGATGATGAGACCCAGTACTTC.